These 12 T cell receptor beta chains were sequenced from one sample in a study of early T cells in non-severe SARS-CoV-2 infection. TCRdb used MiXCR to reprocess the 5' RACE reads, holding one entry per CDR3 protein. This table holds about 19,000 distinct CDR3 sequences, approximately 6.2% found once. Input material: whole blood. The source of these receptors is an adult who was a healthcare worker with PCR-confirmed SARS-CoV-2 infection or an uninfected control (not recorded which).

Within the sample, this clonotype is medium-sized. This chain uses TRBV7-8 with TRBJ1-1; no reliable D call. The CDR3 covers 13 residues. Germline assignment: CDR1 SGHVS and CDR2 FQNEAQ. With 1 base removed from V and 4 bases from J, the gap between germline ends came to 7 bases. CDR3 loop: CASSLVGRTEAFF. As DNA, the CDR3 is TGTGCCAGCAGCTTAGTTGGGCGCACTGAAGCTTTCTTT.

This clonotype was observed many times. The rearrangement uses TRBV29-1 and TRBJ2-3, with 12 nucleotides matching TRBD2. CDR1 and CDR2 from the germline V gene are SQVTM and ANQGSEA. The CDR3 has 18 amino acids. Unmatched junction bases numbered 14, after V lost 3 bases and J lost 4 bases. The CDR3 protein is CSVDYPKGLAGRADTQYF. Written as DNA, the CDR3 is TGCAGCGTTGATTACCCCAAAGGACTAGCGGGACGGGCAGATACGCAGTATTTT.

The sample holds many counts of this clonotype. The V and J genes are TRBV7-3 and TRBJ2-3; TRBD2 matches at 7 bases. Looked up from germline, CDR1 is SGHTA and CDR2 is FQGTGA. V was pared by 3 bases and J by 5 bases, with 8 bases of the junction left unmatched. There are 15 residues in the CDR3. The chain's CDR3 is CASSFLGEGLDTQYF. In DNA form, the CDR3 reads TGTGCCAGCAGCTTCTTGGGGGAGGGCCTAGATACGCAGTATTTT.

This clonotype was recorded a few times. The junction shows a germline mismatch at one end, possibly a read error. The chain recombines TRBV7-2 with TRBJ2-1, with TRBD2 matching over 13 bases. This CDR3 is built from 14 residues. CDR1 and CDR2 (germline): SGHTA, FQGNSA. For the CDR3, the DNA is TGTGCTAGCAGTAGGACTAGCGGGAGCAATGAGCAGTTCTTC. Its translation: CASSRTSGSNEQFF.

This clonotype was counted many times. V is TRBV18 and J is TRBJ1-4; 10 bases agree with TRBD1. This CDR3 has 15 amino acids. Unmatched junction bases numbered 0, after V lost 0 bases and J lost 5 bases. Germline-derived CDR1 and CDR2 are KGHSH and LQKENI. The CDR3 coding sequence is TGTGCCAGCTCACCACCGGGACAGGGGAATGAAAAACTGTTTTTT. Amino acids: CASSPPGQGNEKLFF.

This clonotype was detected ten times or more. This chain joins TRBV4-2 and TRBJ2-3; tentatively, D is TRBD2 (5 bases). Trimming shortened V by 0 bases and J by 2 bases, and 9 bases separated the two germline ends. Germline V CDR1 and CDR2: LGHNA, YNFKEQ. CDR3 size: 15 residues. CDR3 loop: CASSQDKRITDTQYF. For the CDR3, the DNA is TGTGCCAGCAGCCAAGATAAGCGGATCACAGATACGCAGTATTTT.

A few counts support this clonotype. The CDR3 spells CASSQRDRRDGYTF. The CDR3, as DNA: TGTGCCAGCAGCCAACGAGATAGGCGAGATGGCTACACCTTC. The chain recombines TRBV4-2 with TRBJ1-2; D uncertain. CDR3 size: 14 residues. V dropped 2 bases and J dropped 6 bases, with 13 bases sitting between them. The germline V gene encodes CDR1 LGHNA and CDR2 YNFKEQ.

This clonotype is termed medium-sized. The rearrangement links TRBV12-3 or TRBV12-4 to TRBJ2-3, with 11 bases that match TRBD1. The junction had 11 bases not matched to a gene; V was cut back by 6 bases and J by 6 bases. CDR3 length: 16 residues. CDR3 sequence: CASSRIGTGGTDTQYF. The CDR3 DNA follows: TGTGCCAGCAGCCGAATCGGGACAGGGGGAACTGATACGCAGTATTTT.

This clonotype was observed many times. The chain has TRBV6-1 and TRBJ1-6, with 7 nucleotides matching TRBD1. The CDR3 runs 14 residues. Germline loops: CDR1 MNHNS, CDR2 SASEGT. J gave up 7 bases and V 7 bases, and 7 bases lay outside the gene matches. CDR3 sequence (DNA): TGTGCCAGCACCGATACAGGGGCAAATTCACCCCTCCACTTT. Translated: CASTDTGANSPLHF.

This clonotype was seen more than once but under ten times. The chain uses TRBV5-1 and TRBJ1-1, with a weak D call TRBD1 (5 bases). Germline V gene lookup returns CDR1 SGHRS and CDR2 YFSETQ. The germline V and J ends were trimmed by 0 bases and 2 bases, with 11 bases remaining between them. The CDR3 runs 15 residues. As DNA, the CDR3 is TGCGCCAGCAGCTTGGTTTCGGGGGTTAACACTGAAGCTTTCTTT. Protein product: CASSLVSGVNTEAFF.

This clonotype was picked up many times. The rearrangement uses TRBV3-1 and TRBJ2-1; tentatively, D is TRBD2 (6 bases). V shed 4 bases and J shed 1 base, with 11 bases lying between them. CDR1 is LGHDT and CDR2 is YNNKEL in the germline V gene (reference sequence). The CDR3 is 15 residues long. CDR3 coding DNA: TGTGCCAGCAGCCGGGACTCGAATTCCTACAATGAGCAGTTCTTC. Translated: CASSRDSNSYNEQFF.

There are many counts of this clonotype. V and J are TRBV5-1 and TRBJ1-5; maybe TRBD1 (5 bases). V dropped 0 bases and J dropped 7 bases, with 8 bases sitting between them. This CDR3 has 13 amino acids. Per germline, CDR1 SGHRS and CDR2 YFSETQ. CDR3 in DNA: TGCGCCAGCAGCTTGGAGGGGCTCCAGCCCCAGCATTTT. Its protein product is CASSLEGLQPQHF.